This TCR beta chain derives from a study of T-cell reconstitution after alpha-beta-depleted transplantation in children. Unique molecular identifiers were incorporated during preparation of the TCRbeta library. TCRdb re-derived calls from the PCR reads in MiXCR, one entry per CDR3 protein. The sample lists a few hundred thousand distinct CDR3 sequences, about an eighth seen once, with 2% to 2.5% in the top ten. Per the germline V gene, CDR1 is KGHSH and CDR2 is LQKENI. Trimming removed 3 bases from V and 8 bases from J; junction bases left unmatched: 6. The CDR3 loop spans 14 amino acids. The chain employs TRBV18 and TRBJ2-1; 8 positions agree with TRBD2. The source is a male patient aged 10-17 years who had a stem cell transplant for acute myeloid leukemia, so the T cells may come from the graft donor. Source: PBMCs, mostly from graft donor cells, taken 360 days after TCRalphabeta/CD19-depleted stem cell transplant. CDR3 coding DNA: TGTGCCAGCTCACCCGGACTAGCTAGTGATGAGCAGTTCTTC. It encodes CASSPGLASDEQFF. Combining the CDR3 with reference TRBV18 and TRBJ2-1 gives the whole variable domain NAGVMQNPRHLVRRRGQEARLRCSPMKGHSHVYWYRQLPEEGLKFMVYLQKENIIDESGMPKERFSAEFPKEGPSILRIQQVVRGDSAAYFCASSPGLASDEQFFGPGTRLTVL.